This passage covers 17 T cell receptor beta chains from one sample sequenced in a study of cytomegalovirus exposure and HLA in healthy donors. It was with 60 Vbeta and 13 Jbeta primers that the PCR ran. TCRdb keeps only in-frame clones here, not all; method: immunoSEQ multiplex PCR. The table shows 150,000 to 160,000 clones, with roughly 80% occurring only once. The sample comprised PBMCs. These receptors all stem from a woman in her 50s in good health and CMV-seropositive.

This chain uses TRBV7-9 with TRBJ2-1; 10 nucleotides match TRBD1. This CDR3 has 12 amino acids. J lost 13 bases, V lost 3 bases, and 3 bases had no gene match. Germline-derived CDR1 and CDR2 are SEHNR and FQNEAQ (reference sequence). CDR3 sequence (DNA): TGTGCCAGCAGCTTGGGGGACAGGGGACAGTTCTTC. Translated: CASSLGDRGQFF.

The rearrangement joins TRBV19 to TRBJ2-1; D possibly corresponds to TRBD2 (5 bases). This CDR3 contains 15 residues. The V end lost 4 bases, the J end lost 4 bases, and 14 bases lay between the germline ends. CDR1 and CDR2 (germline): LNHDA, SQIVND (reference sequence). The CDR3 protein is CASSRSGRGYNEQFF. CDR3 DNA sequence: TGTGCCAGTAGTAGGTCAGGTAGAGGGTACAATGAGCAGTTCTTC.

The J gene is TRBJ1-2, the V gene TRBV6-1; D is undetermined. Trimming shortened V by 2 bases and J by 4 bases, and 8 bases separated the two germline ends. The CDR3 totals 13 residues. The germline V gene has CDR1 MNHNS and CDR2 SASEGT. As DNA, the CDR3 is TGTGCCAGCAGTGAACCCGACACCTATGGCTACACCTTC. Residues: CASSEPDTYGYTF.

The genes are TRBV5-4 and TRBJ1-2; D may be TRBD1 (5 bases). CDR3 length equals 14 residues. Trimming removed 4 bases at V and 7 bases at J, with 17 bases between. Germline V gene lookup returns CDR1 SGHNT and CDR2 YYREEE (reference sequence). The CDR3 sequence is CASSHIHERGGYTF. In nucleotides, the CDR3 is TGTGCCAGCAGCCACATCCACGAAAGGGGTGGCTACACCTTC.

The chain is built from TRBV29-1 and TRBJ1-1; tentatively, D is TRBD1 (5 bases). The CDR3 length is 13 residues. Germline V gene lookup returns CDR1 SQVTM and CDR2 ANQGSEA. Between the trimmed V and J ends, which lost 8 bases and 5 bases, there was a span of 18 bases. Written as DNA, the CDR3 is TGCAGCACCGTTCGGGGGTCAGTGACTGAAGCTTTCTTT. Translated, it gives CSTVRGSVTEAFF.

The rearrangement uses TRBV9 and TRBJ2-1; a possible D gene is TRBD2 (5 bases). Between the trimmed V and J ends, which lost 0 bases and 4 bases, there was a span of 14 bases. The CDR3 totals 16 residues. CDR1 SGDLS and CDR2 YYNGEE come from the germline V gene. The CDR3 sequence: CASSVEARALYNEQFF. CDR3 DNA sequence: TGTGCCAGCAGCGTAGAGGCGAGGGCACTTTACAATGAGCAGTTCTTC.

The chain couples TRBV7-8 to TRBJ1-5; D is undetermined. V lost 5 bases and J 0 bases, leaving 14 bases between the germline ends. This CDR3 has 16 residues. The germline CDR1 and CDR2 sequences are SGHVS and FQNEAQ. Here the CDR3 reads CASSPRRGVSNQPQHF. CDR3 nucleotides: TGTGCCAGCAGCCCCAGACGGGGAGTTAGCAATCAGCCCCAGCATTTT.

To note about this clone: The same CDR3 arises from other DNA sequences in this sample as well. The chain combines TRBV5-1 with TRBJ2-7, with D unresolved. The CDR3 has 13 amino acids. Germline V gene data show CDR1 as SGHRS and CDR2 as YFSETQ. V was shortened by 0 bases and J by 3 bases, with 7 bases between the two germline ends. The CDR3 nucleotides read TGCGCCAGCAGCTTGGACTCGGGCTACGAGCAGTACTTC. Translated, it gives CASSLDSGYEQYF. The full variable domain, rest sourced from reference TRBV5-1 and TRBJ2-7, is KAGVTQTPRYLIKTRGQQVTLSCSPISGHRSVSWYQQTPGQGLQFLFEYFSETQRNKGNFPGRFSGRQFSNSRSEMNVSTLELGDSALYLCASSLDSGYEQYFGPGTRLTVT.

This clone occurred once. The rearrangement joins TRBV7-2 to TRBJ2-5; D may be TRBD2 (5 bases). The CDR3 totals 12 residues. Deletions cut 3 bases from V and 11 bases from J, with 13 bases between. Germline CDR1 SGHTA, CDR2 FQGNSA. CDR3 sequence reads: CASSFGLAKQYF. Written as DNA, the CDR3 is TGTGCCAGCAGCTTCGGTTTAGCGAAGCAGTACTTC.

The V gene is TRBV5-4, the J gene TRBJ1-1; 8 nucleotides agree with TRBD1. The V gene end was trimmed by 4 bases and the J gene end by 3 bases; junction bases not matched to a gene: 8. This CDR3 has 15 amino acids. Germline V gives CDR1 SGHNT, CDR2 YYREEE (reference sequence). CDR3 sequence: CASSPWTGRDTEAFF. CDR3 DNA: TGTGCCAGCAGCCCTTGGACAGGGAGAGACACTGAAGCTTTCTTT.

This chain connects TRBV5-1 to TRBJ1-1, with 7 bases that match TRBD1. CDR1 is SGHRS, CDR2 YFSETQ, per germline. The CDR3 sequence is 15 residues long. V lost 4 bases to trimming and J lost 3 bases; unmatched junction nucleotides: 9. The CDR3 protein is CASSPGTVLYTEAFF. The CDR3 bases are TGCGCCAGCAGCCCGGGGACAGTTCTTTACACTGAAGCTTTCTTT.

This chain uses TRBV14 with TRBJ2-3; D possibly corresponds to TRBD1 (5 bases). The V end lost 5 bases, the J end lost 2 bases, and 17 bases lay between the germline ends. The length of the CDR3 is 16 residues. Germline V gene sequence: CDR1 SGHDN, CDR2 FVKESK. The CDR3 DNA is TGTGCCAGCAGCGTGGTCGCAGGGCTATTCACAGATACGCAGTATTTT. Translated, it gives CASSVVAGLFTDTQYF.

The rearrangement links TRBV5-1 to TRBJ1-1; TRBD1 agrees at 8 bases. Germline V CDR1 and CDR2: SGHRS, YFSETQ. J was trimmed by 1 base and V by 1 base; bases with no gene match: 3. This CDR3 comprises 15 residues. CDR3 residues: CASSLRQGSNTEAFF. The CDR3 DNA is TGCGCCAGCAGCTTGAGACAGGGGTCGAACACTGAAGCTTTCTTT.

This clone was recorded a few times. The rearrangement links TRBV6-1 to TRBJ1-1; D is unclear. V lost 4 bases to trimming and J lost 0 bases, with 15 bases between them. CDR3 size: 16 residues. Looked up from germline, CDR1 is MNHNS and CDR2 is SASEGT. The CDR3, as DNA: TGTGCCAGCAGTGGTGGTAATATCAGGATGAACACTGAAGCTTTCTTT. This codes for CASSGGNIRMNTEAFF.

The V call is TRBV25-1, the J call TRBJ2-3; 7 bases line up with TRBD1. CDR1 MGHDK and CDR2 SYGVNS come from the germline V gene. Unmatched junction bases numbered 8, after V lost 7 bases and J lost 1 base. This CDR3 region has 15 residues. The CDR3 is CASNAGGLGTDTQYF. The DNA of the CDR3 is TGTGCCAGCAACGCAGGGGGTTTGGGCACAGATACGCAGTATTTT.

This clone has a single count. This chain links TRBV6-5 with TRBJ2-3; D is possibly TRBD2 (5 bases). The length of the CDR3 is 14 residues. In germline, CDR1 is MNHEY, CDR2 SVGAGI. The ends were cut back, 0 bases at V and 2 bases at J, with 6 bases in the middle. The CDR3 region is CASSYSRDTDTQYF. In DNA, the CDR3 is TGTGCCAGCAGTTACTCGAGGGACACAGATACGCAGTATTTT.

The chain joins TRBV14 to TRBJ2-3; possibly TRBD2 for D (7 bases). Per germline, CDR1 SGHDN and CDR2 FVKESK. This CDR3 has 17 residues. Deletions cut 1 base from V and 5 bases from J, with 19 bases between. CDR3 coding DNA: TGTGCCAGCAGCCAAGTCCGGATGGGGGGGCCGGGAGATACGCAGTATTTT. This gives the protein CASSQVRMGGPGDTQYF. The full variable domain, its missing parts supplied by reference TRBV14 and TRBJ2-3, is EAGVTQFPSHSVIEKGQTVTLRCDPISGHDNLYWYRRVMGKEIKFLLHFVKESKQDESGMPNNRFLAERTGGTYSTLKVQPAELEDSGVYFCASSQVRMGGPGDTQYFGPGTRLTVL.